Presented here are 30 T cell receptor beta chains from one specimen sequenced in a study of blood T cell repertoires in COVID-19. TCRdb keeps only in-frame clones here, not all; method: immunoSEQ multiplex PCR. Among around 200,000 clones listed, roughly 76% were seen once. Sequences were obtained from peripheral blood. These receptors were obtained from a human donor in a cohort sampled during active COVID-19.

The J gene is TRBJ2-2, the V gene TRBV5-6, with D possibly being TRBD1 (5 bases). Trimming took 4 bases from V and 4 from J, leaving 17 bases between them. The CDR3 length is 16 residues. In germline, CDR1 is SGHDT, CDR2 YYEEEE. The chain's CDR3 is CASSPPHRGLTGELFF. DNA of the CDR3: TGTGCCAGCAGCCCGCCTCATAGGGGCCTCACCGGGGAGCTGTTTTTT.

In its sample, this clone was seen once. The genes are TRBV27 and TRBJ2-7, with TRBD1 identical over 7 bases. There are 13 residues in the CDR3. Looked up from germline, CDR1 is MNHEY and CDR2 is SMNVEV (reference sequence). J gave up 6 bases and V 5 bases, and 7 bases lay outside the gene matches. The CDR3 here is CASSPFTGAEQYF. Here the CDR3 DNA reads TGTGCCAGCAGTCCCTTCACAGGGGCCGAGCAGTACTTC.

V usage is TRBV6-5 and J usage is TRBJ2-5; D unclear. The V end lost 3 bases, the J end lost 5 bases, and 19 bases lay between the germline ends. Per the germline V gene, CDR1 is MNHEY and CDR2 is SVGAGI. The CDR3 is 16 residues long. The CDR3 DNA follows: TGTGCCAGCAGTTATCACAGAAAGGCCCCAACGGAGACCCAGTACTTC. The encoded protein is CASSYHRKAPTETQYF.

Regarding this clone: Other DNA sequences in this sample translate to the same CDR3. The chain links TRBV7-2 to TRBJ1-1; D unclear. The CDR3 runs to 14 residues. Germline-derived CDR1 and CDR2 are SGHTA and FQGNSA. Trimming cost V 1 base and J 1 base, with 7 bases left between them. The CDR3 DNA sequence: TGTGCCAGCAGCTTAGGTCGGGGGAACACTGAAGCTTTCTTT. It codes for CASSLGRGNTEAFF.

The chain couples TRBV4-1 to TRBJ2-7; 11 nucleotides agree with TRBD2. This CDR3 is 15 amino acids long. V lost 7 bases to trimming and J lost 1 base; unmatched junction nucleotides: 6. From germline, CDR1 is MGHRA and CDR2 YSYEKL. CDR3 in DNA: TGCGCCAGCACCCACCTAGCGGGAGGTTCCTACGAGCAGTACTTC. Its protein is CASTHLAGGSYEQYF.

The chain links TRBV19 to TRBJ2-1, with 13 bases matching TRBD2. This CDR3 region has 18 residues. Germline V lookup: CDR1 LNHDA, CDR2 SQIVND (reference sequence). Germline trimming cut 8 bases from V and 0 bases from J; bases unmatched to any gene: 10. The CDR3: CASCEGLAGWASYNEQFF. DNA for the CDR3: TGTGCCAGTTGTGAGGGACTAGCGGGGTGGGCCTCCTACAATGAGCAGTTCTTC.

The V and J genes are TRBV19 and TRBJ1-3, with 9 bases lining up with TRBD1. This CDR3 contains 16 residues. Germline CDR1 reads LNHDA; CDR2 reads SQIVND (reference sequence). After removal of 7 bases from V and 0 bases from J, the junction contained 7 bases not matched to a gene. This CDR3 is CASITGTGTSGNTIYF. The CDR3 DNA reads TGTGCCAGTATCACCGGGACAGGGACCTCTGGAAACACCATATATTTT.

The CDR3 is CATSDAQGAGQPQHF. In DNA form, the CDR3 reads TGTGCCACCAGTGACGCACAGGGGGCAGGACAGCCCCAGCATTTT. The chain has TRBV24-1 and TRBJ1-5, with 9 positions matching TRBD1. The germline CDR1 and CDR2 sequences are KGHDR and SFDVKD. V gave up 4 bases and J gave up 7 bases; unmatched junction bases: 7. CDR3 length: 15 residues.

This chain links TRBV4-3 with TRBJ1-2; TRBD1 matches at 7 bases. CDR3 size: 15 residues. V was pared by 0 bases and J by 5 bases, with 6 bases of the junction left unmatched. The germline V gene encodes CDR1 LGHNA and CDR2 YSLEER. The DNA for the CDR3 is TGCGCCAGCAGCCAAGATCTAACAGGGGCTTATGGCTACACCTTC. This translates into CASSQDLTGAYGYTF.

V gene TRBV7-2 combines with J gene TRBJ2-7; D is uncertain. The CDR3 consists of 13 residues. The V gene's germline CDR1 is SGHTA and CDR2 FQGNSA. The V gene lost 3 bases and the J gene lost 3 bases, with 9 bases spanning the gap. The CDR3 spells CASSFGRRYEQYF. The CDR3, as DNA: TGTGCCAGCAGCTTCGGCAGGCGCTACGAGCAGTACTTC.

V gene TRBV5-6 combines with J gene TRBJ2-6; 9 nucleotides agree with TRBD2. The J segment lost 1 base and the V segment lost 1 base, leaving 3 bases of the junction unmatched. The CDR3 contains 17 residues. Germline CDR1 and CDR2: SGHDT and YYEEEE. CDR3 sequence: CASSLWRGGSGANVLTF. As DNA, the CDR3 is TGTGCCAGCAGCTTGTGGCGGGGGGGATCTGGGGCCAACGTCCTGACTTTC.

This clone was counted only a few times. CDR3 coding DNA: TGTGCCATCAACGGACAGGGTTACGAGCAGTACTTC. Protein product: CAINGQGYEQYF. The chain has TRBV10-3 and TRBJ2-7; 8 bases align to TRBD1. Germline values: CDR1 ENHRY, CDR2 SYGVKD. This CDR3 comprises 12 residues. Losses at the gene ends were 7 bases for V and 4 bases for J; bases not matched to a gene: 3.

V and J are TRBV7-9 and TRBJ2-5; 9 positions agree with TRBD2. The V segment lost 5 bases and the J segment 3 bases; nucleotides outside the gene matches: 7. The length of the CDR3 is 15 residues. Looked up from germline, CDR1 is SEHNR and CDR2 is FQNEAQ (reference sequence). This chain's CDR3 is CASSPVGGGEETQYF. CDR3 bases: TGTGCCAGCAGCCCGGTCGGCGGGGGGGAAGAGACCCAGTACTTC.

J is TRBJ2-3 and V is TRBV4-2, with TRBD2 identical over 7 bases. Germline V CDR1 and CDR2: LGHNA, YNFKEQ. CDR3 size: 17 residues. V shed 1 base, J shed 0 bases, and the junction held 7 bases outside the gene matches. The CDR3 DNA is TGTGCCAGCAGCCAAGGTTTTAGCGGGCTTAGCACAGATACGCAGTATTTT. Protein: CASSQGFSGLSTDTQYF.

This clone was seen more than once but under ten times. The chain is built from TRBV7-9 and TRBJ1-5, with D possibly TRBD1 on 5 matching bases. Trimming took off 2 bases at V and 3 bases at J, with 8 bases between the two ends. Germline V lookup: CDR1 SEHNR, CDR2 FQNEAQ (reference sequence). The CDR3 length is 14 residues. In DNA form, the CDR3 reads TGTGCCAGCAGCTTACAGGGATTCAATCAGCCCCAGCATTTT. It codes for CASSLQGFNQPQHF.

Concerning this clone: This specimen includes other DNA sequences encoding the same CDR3. This chain joins TRBV19 and TRBJ1-1; D remains ambiguous. Between the trimmed V and J ends, which lost 3 bases and 0 bases, there was a span of 5 bases. Germline-derived CDR1 and CDR2 are LNHDA and SQIVND (reference sequence). This CDR3 contains 13 residues. The CDR3 nucleotides are TGTGCCAGTAGTATGAGTATGAACACTGAAGCTTTCTTT. It yields the protein CASSMSMNTEAFF.

This clone came up a few times. The sample has other DNA sequences that encode this CDR3 too. The gene calls are TRBV28 and TRBJ1-2, with D uncertain. CDR3 length: 13 amino acids. Germline CDR1 MDHEN, CDR2 SYDVKM. Deletions cut 6 bases from V and 0 bases from J, with 8 bases between. The CDR3 region is CASRRTANYGYTF. In DNA form, the CDR3 reads TGTGCCAGCAGGCGAACAGCTAACTATGGCTACACCTTC.

The chain carries TRBV4-2 and TRBJ1-4, with unresolved D. Germline values: CDR1 LGHNA, CDR2 YNFKEQ. V lost 0 bases and J 4 bases, leaving 18 bases between the germline ends. This CDR3 region has 18 residues. The CDR3 nucleotides read TGTGCCAGCAGCCAAGATATAGCCACGGCGGGAGGTAATGAAAAACTGTTTTTT. Translation gives CASSQDIATAGGNEKLFF.

The chain uses TRBV24-1 and TRBJ2-2; a weak D match, TRBD1 (6 bases). The germline V and J ends were trimmed by 4 bases and 5 bases, with 13 bases remaining between them. CDR3 length equals 15 residues. Germline lookup yields CDR1 KGHDR and CDR2 SFDVKD. The CDR3 bases are TGTGCCACCAGTGAGGCCGGGACACATACCGGGGAGCTGTTTTTT. Amino acid sequence: CATSEAGTHTGELFF.

J is TRBJ2-3 and V is TRBV4-3; a weak D match, TRBD1 (5 bases). The ends were cut back, 2 bases at V and 0 bases at J, with 6 bases in the middle. Germline lookup yields CDR1 LGHNA and CDR2 YSLEER. The length of the CDR3 is 14 residues. The CDR3 here is CASSQRGSTDTQYF. CDR3 coding DNA: TGCGCCAGCAGCCAAAGGGGAAGCACAGATACGCAGTATTTT.

The genes are TRBV7-6 and TRBJ2-7, with 10 bases aligning to TRBD1. The CDR3 extends over 18 amino acids. CDR1 and CDR2 (germline): SGHVS, FNYEAQ. V shed 0 bases, J shed 1 base, and the junction held 9 bases outside the gene matches. The CDR3 region is CASSLAPVPGQGSYEQYF. The CDR3 DNA reads as TGTGCCAGCAGCTTAGCGCCAGTTCCGGGACAGGGGTCCTACGAGCAGTACTTC.

The chain combines TRBV11-2 with TRBJ1-2, with D unclear. The germline V gene has CDR1 SGHAT and CDR2 FQNNGV. This CDR3 is built from 15 residues. Trimming took 0 bases from V and 0 from J, leaving 8 bases between them. The CDR3 loop is CASSLDRVTNYGYTF. The CDR3 bases are TGTGCCAGCAGCTTAGATCGGGTTACTAACTATGGCTACACCTTC.

V usage is TRBV24-1 and J usage is TRBJ1-2, with 7 bases matching TRBD1. The CDR3 is made up of 16 amino acids. The germline V gene has CDR1 KGHDR and CDR2 SFDVKD. J lost 4 bases, V lost 3 bases, and 10 bases had no gene match. The CDR3 DNA reads TGTGCCACCAGTGATGCGACAGGGAGTAGGTTCTATGGCTACACCTTC. Protein product: CATSDATGSRFYGYTF.

V gene TRBV25-1 combines with J gene TRBJ2-5, with 8 bases lining up with TRBD2. J gave up 4 bases and V 4 bases, and 5 bases lay outside the gene matches. The CDR3 is 14 amino acids. Per the germline V gene, CDR1 is MGHDK and CDR2 is SYGVNS. The CDR3 DNA reads as TGTGCCAGCAGTGGAGGGACTAGGGGAGAGACCCAGTACTTC. It yields the protein CASSGGTRGETQYF. The full variable domain, in which reference TRBV25-1 and TRBJ2-5 provide the parts outside the CDR3, is EADIYQTPRYLVIGTGKKITLECSQTMGHDKMYWYQQDPGMELHLIHYSYGVNSTEKGDLSSESTVSRIRTEHFPLTLESARPSHTSQYLCASSGGTRGETQYFGPGTRLLVL.

The chain couples TRBV6-2 or TRBV6-3 to TRBJ2-2; TRBD2 might be the D (6 bases). The CDR3 totals 15 residues. The V end was cut by 2 bases, the J end by 2 bases, with 9 bases between. Germline lookup yields CDR1 MNHEY and CDR2 SVGEGT. This CDR3 is CASSYGGYNTGELFF. Here the CDR3 DNA reads TGTGCCAGCAGTTACGGGGGGTACAACACCGGGGAGCTGTTTTTT.

This chain links TRBV12-5 with TRBJ2-1, with 14 bases aligning to TRBD2. J gave up 9 bases and V 4 bases, and 8 bases lay outside the gene matches. The CDR3 spans 16 residues. Germline lookup yields CDR1 LGHNT and CDR2 FRNRAP. CDR3 in amino acids: CASGSMTSGRAGEQFF. CDR3 bases: TGTGCTAGTGGTTCAATGACTAGCGGGAGGGCAGGTGAGCAGTTCTTC. The whole variable domain, filled in from reference TRBV12-5 and TRBJ2-1, reads DARVTQTPRHKVTEMGQEVTMRCQPILGHNTVFWYRQTMMQGLELLAYFRNRAPLDDSGMPKDRFSAEMPDATLATLKIQPSEPRDSAVYFCASGSMTSGRAGEQFFGPGTRLTVL.

This clone appeared a single time. The rearrangement links TRBV7-2 to TRBJ2-2; TRBD2 aligns across 12 bases. The germline CDR1 and CDR2 sequences are SGHTA and FQGNSA. This CDR3 is 18 amino acids long. V lost 4 bases and J lost 5; bases outside the gene matches: 11. CDR3 bases: TGTGCCAGCAGCTCTAGCAGCCTAGCGGGAGGGGAGACCGGGGAGCTGTTTTTT. It translates to CASSSSSLAGGETGELFF.

J is TRBJ1-1 and V is TRBV28; no firm D call. Germline loops: CDR1 MDHEN, CDR2 SYDVKM. The CDR3 sequence is 16 residues long. With 7 bases removed from V and 4 bases from J, the gap between germline ends came to 22 bases. This CDR3 is CASTTSRPKPGTEAFF. CDR3 nucleotide sequence: TGTGCCAGCACCACCTCCCGACCTAAACCGGGCACTGAAGCTTTCTTT.

The rearrangement uses TRBV4-2 and TRBJ2-3; D is possibly TRBD1 (5 bases). V gave up 0 bases and J gave up 2 bases, with 12 bases separating them. CDR1 is LGHNA, CDR2 YNFKEQ, per germline. The CDR3 totals 16 residues. The CDR3 sequence is CASSQEVGLPTDTQYF. CDR3 sequence (DNA): TGTGCCAGCAGCCAAGAAGTGGGGCTCCCCACAGATACGCAGTATTTT.

The chain links TRBV19 to TRBJ1-5; 9 bases are a match to TRBD1. Germline V gives CDR1 LNHDA, CDR2 SQIVND (reference sequence). V was pared by 6 bases and J by 5 bases, with 11 bases of the junction left unmatched. This CDR3 contains 16 residues. Here the CDR3 reads CASSIWEGTGYQPQHF. The DNA for the CDR3 is TGTGCCAGTAGCATCTGGGAGGGGACAGGGTATCAGCCCCAGCATTTT.